The source of this T cell receptor beta chain is a study of cytomegalovirus exposure and HLA in healthy donors (dated by TCRdb to the late 2010s). A note on the overall study: According to an earlier analysis of a few hundred of the donors, about 179 million T cells yielded 117 million unique TCR beta sequences and about 300 Gb of sequence data. About 300 gigabases of sequencing data and 75 million to 85 million unique TCR sequences made up an early release that covered around 640 HLA-typed donors. The genetic ancestry cluster associated with self-reported Caucasian donors included 81% of the approximately 400 genotyped donors. The study aimed to test whether signatures of past pathogen exposure could be identified by cataloging public T cell receptors. The T cell repertoires of 700 or so subjects were profiled by immunosequencing and related to cytomegalovirus serostatus. Besides the first cohort of approximately 710 subjects, a separate validation cohort made up of 120 or so different subjects was used. To predict cytomegalovirus infection status, the study combined high-throughput TCR immunosequencing, statistical association of individual TCRs with disease status, and machine learning. In a later analysis, previously published TCR beta repertoires from 500 to 750 donors were re-analyzed and high-resolution HLA genotyping was added so that TCR occurrence patterns could be studied. Rather than using new phenotypic data, the later analysis identified candidate immune exposures from TCR beta sequences and from how often those sequences occurred across donors. In an earlier analysis of about 590 of the donors, high-throughput TCR beta sequencing was used to judge whether each TCR beta V gene segment behaved as functional or pseudogenic. Alongside the repertoire data, information on donor age, sex, ethnicity and CMV serostatus was compiled. Genome-wide SNP genotypes for about 65% of the roughly 670 donors were used in a later genetic analysis, which treated that subset as a discovery cohort. All discovery cohort repertoires had been generated using a single sequencing platform. HLA typing included class I and class II loci at four-digit resolution. The number of typed donors differed by locus: about 620-630 for A, B, C, DRB1 and DQB1; about 520 for DQA1; fewer than 610 for DPA1; and some 450 for DPB1. Because of strong linkage in the cohort, 5 or 6 DR-DQ haplotypes were treated as single units for association and clustering. Across about 370 genotyped donors of the cohort, an average of roughly 250,000 unique TCR beta nucleotide sequences per donor were sequenced, and roughly a sixth of those sequences were non-productive.

The method was the immunoSEQ multiplex PCR assay. A mixture of 60 forward primers for TCR Vbeta segments and 13 reverse primers for TCR Jbeta segments was used in the multiplex PCR. A multiplex PCR assay on genomic DNA amplified the CDR3 region of rearranged TCR beta genes. The Illumina HiSeq System was used to sequence the amplified TCR beta libraries as 87-base-pair reads. The authors processed their data as follows. A later analysis tallied 75 million to 85 million unique TCR beta chains across the 666 repertoires, and some 10 million of those chains were shared by two or more donors. To remove PCR and sequencing errors, raw reads were error-corrected and collapsed into unique sequences using a nearest-neighbor algorithm that merged closely related sequences. CDR3 sequences were aligned to IMGT reference sequences to assign V, D and J gene segments. For a sequence to be retained, at least a six-nucleotide match to both a V gene segment and a J gene segment was required. Rearrangements were classified as productive when the CDR3 lacked stop codons and remained in frame with V and J, and all other rearrangements were classified as non-productive. CDR3 was defined according to IMGT convention as the region running from the second conserved V-encoded cysteine to the conserved J-encoded phenylalanine. Sequences without an unambiguous match to a single V gene segment were excluded from the earlier analysis of a few hundred of the donors. In an earlier analysis of about 590 of the donors, a V segment was called functional when productive rearrangements were above 56.7%, and segregating when the standard deviation between donors exceeded 5%. A statistical classification framework was developed to diagnose cytomegalovirus status using the catalog of TCR beta chain sequences. In a later analysis, V and J genes were assigned by comparing TCR nucleotide sequences against IMGT/GENE-DB human TR gene sequences. In a later analysis, CDR3 sequences and most-parsimonious VDJ recombination scenarios were assigned using the TCRdist pipeline. In a later analysis, each TCR beta chain was defined by its CDR3 amino acid sequence together with its V-gene family, and reads lacking a unique V-gene family were excluded. A later analysis removed 550 to 650 highly shared, low-generation-probability nucleotide sequences to deal with suspected cross-contamination and a sequencing artifact. A later analysis calculated a clonal expansion index for each public chain from normalized within-repertoire ranks of inferred template counts. In a later analysis, generation probabilities were computed with a VDJ recombination model fitted to out-of-frame rearrangements, and the resulting probabilities were checked against IGoR. Hypergeometric tests were used in a later analysis to score TCR-TCR, TCR-HLA and TCR-CMV co-occurrence, with a repertoire-size bias correction applied to the TCR pairs. A later analysis estimated false discovery rates by permuting HLA or CMV assignments 20 times. A later analysis grouped co-occurring TCRs with DBSCAN, adding TCRdist sequence similarity when clustering within HLA-allele-positive subsets. Co-occurrence clustering excluded repertoires with fewer than 30,000 or more than 120,000 public chains, plus five with anomalous nucleotide sharing. Imported from immuneACCESS, the table was reduced by TCRdb to in-frame sequences with V and J called. These copies leave out some clones; in studies compared against another copy, an unresolved V gene accounts for under half, and the cause of the remainder is not known. V and J calls plus clone size are reproduced from that table; the DNA served to infer D and trimming. For this sample there are around 150,000 clones; 70% to 90% appear just once. Of the sample, approximately 2% is held by the ten largest clones.

Note on this clone: Its binding antigen is unknown. Base qualities are not at hand, and no much larger clone is one base apart.

Its CDR3 holds 12 amino acids, cysteine through phenylalanine. Only the CDR3 part of the read is kept: 36 bases, read in frame from the first base. CDR1 SGHRS and CDR2 YFSETQ are derived from the germline V gene. Trimming takes 7 bases off V and 4 bases off J; junction bases not matched to a gene: 4. Beyond this particular receptor, the publication reports: A later analysis reported that several top co-occurrence clusters appeared linked to parvovirus B19, influenza, CMV and Epstein-Barr virus. Because HLA typing was missing for some donors at each locus, association tests included only the typed subset. A total of some 180 TCR beta chains were listed by the study as associated with cytomegalovirus. The classifier was reported to diagnose cytomegalovirus status with high specificity and sensitivity in both the original and validation cohorts. In a later analysis, HLA-associated TCR beta chains showed more clonal expansion and lower generation probabilities than non-associated chains that were equally common. Across donors, most TCR sequences were observed very rarely, whereas some public TCRs were present in many individuals. A further reported finding was that TCR beta sequences accurately predicted the HLA-A and HLA-B alleles for most subjects in the first cohort. In a later genetic analysis, a missense DCLRE1C variant was associated with V-gene and J-gene trimming of TCR beta chains, and the association was replicated in an independent cohort. The earlier analysis of about 600 of the donors excluded around 17 rarely observed V segments, including chromosome 9 orphons, because counts were too low. Strong co-occurrence of HLA alleles, especially DR and DQ, made assigning TCR associations to individual alleles difficult. The cohort was sequenced for TCR beta chains only, and without alpha or paired-chain data the features that could be detected were limited. According to a later analysis, most CMV-associated TCR beta chains appeared to be HLA-restricted, and the HLA associations seemed to be driven largely by CMV exposure. A later analysis associated 15,000 to 20,000 TCR beta sequences with specific HLA alleles at a false discovery rate of 0.05. The authors suggested that the approach could potentially be extended to other disease states and immunological phenotypes. Three of the identified cytomegalovirus-associated TCR beta chains were confirmed in vitro to be specific for cytomegalovirus antigens. The 87-base-pair reads could not distinguish some IMGT-functional V segments, including TRBV6-2 and TRBV6-3, so those segments were excluded. Roughly uniform sequencing depth across donors was assumed in presence/absence analyses, although this assumption may not hold. A later analysis found that TCR association rates varied across HLA loci, with DRB1 alleles showing the most associated TCRs and HLA-C alleles the fewest. A later genetic analysis reported fewer N-insertions in productive TCRs among donors in an Asian-associated ancestry cluster than the roughly 640-donor mean. Correlated functional status among segregating V segments might reflect linkage disequilibrium, but an unknown experimental factor could not be ruled out. A group of highly shared sequence variants was considered likely to be a technical artifact of the sequencing pipeline. For the cohort, immune exposure information was limited to CMV serostatus. In an earlier analysis of about 550 of the donors, most TCR beta V segments were observed in productive rearrangements about 87% or about 30% of the time, broadly matching IMGT annotations.

The cohort consisted of some 670 healthy bone marrow donors. Cohort members were all nominally healthy when sampled, although unrecorded immune exposures were likely present. The donor was CMV seronegative and belonged to the group of more than 300 seronegative cohort members. A peripheral blood sample was collected from each donor, and TCR beta sequencing was performed on peripheral blood mononuclear cells. The Qiagen DNeasy Blood Extraction Kit was used to extract genomic DNA from the blood cell samples. The receptor chain draws on TRBV5-1 and TRBJ1-1; TRBD1 lines up with 7 middle nucleotides. The TCR comes from a woman aged 18 to 35 in good health and CMV-seronegative. Sequenced material: PBMCs. The nucleotide sequence is given as TGCGCCAGCCAGGGGGGTAGCACTGAAGCTTTCTTT. Its product reads: CASQGGSTEAFF.